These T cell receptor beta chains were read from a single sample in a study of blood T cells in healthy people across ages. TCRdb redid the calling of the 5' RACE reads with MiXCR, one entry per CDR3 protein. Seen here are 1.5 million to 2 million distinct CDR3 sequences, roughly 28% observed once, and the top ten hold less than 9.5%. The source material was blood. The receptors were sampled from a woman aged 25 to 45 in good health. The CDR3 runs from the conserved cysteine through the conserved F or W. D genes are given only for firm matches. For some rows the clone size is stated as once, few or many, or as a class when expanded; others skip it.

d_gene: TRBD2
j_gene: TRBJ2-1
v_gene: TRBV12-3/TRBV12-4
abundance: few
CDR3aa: CASSFPGLAATSYNEQFF
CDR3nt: TGTGCCAGCAGTTTCCCGGGACTAGCGGCTACCTCCTACAATGAGCAGTTCTTC

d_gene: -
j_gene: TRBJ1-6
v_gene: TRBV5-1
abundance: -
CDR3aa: CASSLALLGPGGSPLHF
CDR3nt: TGCGCCAGCAGCTTGGCCCTTCTAGGGCCTGGAGGATCACCCCTCCACTTT

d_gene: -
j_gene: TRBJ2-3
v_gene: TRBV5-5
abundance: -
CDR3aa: CASSLDPLRDTQYF
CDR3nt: TGTGCCAGCAGCTTGGATCCCCTTAGGGATACGCAGTATTTT

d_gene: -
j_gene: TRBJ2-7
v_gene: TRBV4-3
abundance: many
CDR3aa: CASSQDQGWEQYF
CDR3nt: TGCGCCAGCAGCCAAGATCAGGGTTGGGAGCAGTACTTC

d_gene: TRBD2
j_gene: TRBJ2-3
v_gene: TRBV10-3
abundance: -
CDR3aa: CAISGSTTSGGTDTQYF
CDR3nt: TGTGCCATCAGTGGGTCTACGACTAGCGGGGGCACAGATACGCAGTATTTT

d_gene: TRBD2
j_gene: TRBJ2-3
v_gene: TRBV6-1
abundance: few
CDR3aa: CASQRGPASDTQYF
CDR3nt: TGTGCCTCCCAGCGGGGACCCGCCTCGGATACGCAGTATTTT

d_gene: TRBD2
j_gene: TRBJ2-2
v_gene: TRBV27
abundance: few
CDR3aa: CASTSGRRSEELFF
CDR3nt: TGTGCCAGCACCAGCGGGAGGCGTAGTGAGGAGCTGTTTTTT

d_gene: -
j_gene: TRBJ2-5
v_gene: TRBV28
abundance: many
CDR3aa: CASSLHSNRLETQYF
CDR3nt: TGTGCCAGCAGTCTACACTCGAACAGGCTAGAGACCCAGTACTTC

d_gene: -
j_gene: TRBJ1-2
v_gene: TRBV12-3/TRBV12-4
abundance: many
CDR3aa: CASSLDRRSYGYTF
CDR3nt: TGTGCCAGCAGTTTAGATCGACGGAGCTATGGCTACACCTTC

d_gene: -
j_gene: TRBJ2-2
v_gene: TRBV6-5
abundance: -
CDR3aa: CASSPQLTRNTGELFF
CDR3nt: TGTGCCAGCAGCCCGCAACTGACGAGGAACACCGGGGAGCTGTTTTTT

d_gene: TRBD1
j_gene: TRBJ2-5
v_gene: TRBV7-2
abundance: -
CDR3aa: CASSYRDRGIQETQYF
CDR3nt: TGTGCCAGCAGCTACCGGGACAGGGGGATCCAAGAGACCCAGTACTTC

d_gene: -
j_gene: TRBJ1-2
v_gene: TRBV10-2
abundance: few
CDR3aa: CASSDELSYYGYTF
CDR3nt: TGCGCCAGCAGTGATGAGCTGTCCTACTATGGCTACACCTTC

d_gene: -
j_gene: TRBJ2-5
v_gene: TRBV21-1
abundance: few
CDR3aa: CASSKGNRGTQYF
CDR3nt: TGTGCCAGCAGCAAAGGGAATAGGGGGACCCAGTACTTC

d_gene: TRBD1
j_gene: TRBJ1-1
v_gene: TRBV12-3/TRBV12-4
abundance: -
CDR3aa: CASSFYSFSGGNTEAFF
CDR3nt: TGTGCCAGCAGTTTTTACAGCTTTTCAGGGGGGAACACTGAAGCTTTCTTT

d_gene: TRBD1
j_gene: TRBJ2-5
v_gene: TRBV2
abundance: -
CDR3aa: CASSTPRQGVGETQYF
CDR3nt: TGTGCCAGCAGTACGCCAAGACAGGGAGTGGGAGAGACCCAGTACTTC

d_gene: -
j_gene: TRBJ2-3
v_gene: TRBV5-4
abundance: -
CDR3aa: CAGSLGPVGDTQYF
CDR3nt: TGTGCCGGCAGCTTGGGTCCAGTTGGAGATACGCAGTATTTT

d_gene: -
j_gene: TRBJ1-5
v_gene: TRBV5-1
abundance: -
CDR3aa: CASSLGHPNQPQNF
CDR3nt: TGCGCCAGCAGCTTGGGGCATCCCAATCAGCCCCAGAATTTT

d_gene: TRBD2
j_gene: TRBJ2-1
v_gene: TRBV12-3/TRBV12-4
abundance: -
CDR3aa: CASSQGALAGNEQFF
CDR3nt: TGTGCCAGCAGCCAAGGCGCGCTAGCGGGAAATGAGCAGTTCTTC

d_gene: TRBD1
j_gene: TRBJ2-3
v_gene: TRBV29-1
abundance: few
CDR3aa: CSVEGGMDREEDTQYF
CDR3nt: TGCAGCGTTGAAGGGGGTATGGACAGGGAGGAGGATACGCAGTATTTT

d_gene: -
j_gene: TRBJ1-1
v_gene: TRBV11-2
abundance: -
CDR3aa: CASSLQDGEAFF
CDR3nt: TGTGCCAGCAGCTTGCAGGACGGTGAAGCTTTCTTT

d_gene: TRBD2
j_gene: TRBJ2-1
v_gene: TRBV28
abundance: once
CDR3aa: CASSFTSGGAYNEQFF
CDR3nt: TGTGCCAGCAGTTTCACTAGCGGGGGGGCCTACAATGAGCAGTTCTTC

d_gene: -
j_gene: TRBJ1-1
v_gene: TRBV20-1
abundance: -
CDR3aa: CSARSMNTEAFF
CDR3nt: TGCAGTGCTAGATCAATGAACACTGAAGCTTTCTTT

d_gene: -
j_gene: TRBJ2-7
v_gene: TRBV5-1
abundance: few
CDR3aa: CASRWGNQGSYEQYF
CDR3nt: TGCGCCAGCAGGTGGGGAAATCAGGGCTCCTACGAGCAGTACTTC

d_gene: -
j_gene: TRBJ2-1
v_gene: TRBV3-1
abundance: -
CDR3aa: CASSPTEQFF
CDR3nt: TGTGCCAGCAGCCCTACCGAGCAGTTCTTC

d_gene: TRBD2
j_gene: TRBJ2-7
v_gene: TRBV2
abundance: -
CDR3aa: CASNRRGTNRYEQYF
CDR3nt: TGTGCCAGCAATAGAAGAGGGACTAACCGCTACGAGCAGTACTTC

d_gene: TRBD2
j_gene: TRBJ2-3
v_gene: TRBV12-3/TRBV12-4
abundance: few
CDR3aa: CASSSPSGGWDTQYF
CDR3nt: TGTGCCAGCAGTTCCCCTAGCGGGGGCTGGGATACGCAGTATTTT

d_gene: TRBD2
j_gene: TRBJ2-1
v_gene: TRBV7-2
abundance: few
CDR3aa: CASSLEAGGADEQFF
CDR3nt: TGTGCCAGCAGCTTAGAGGCGGGAGGGGCCGATGAGCAGTTCTTC

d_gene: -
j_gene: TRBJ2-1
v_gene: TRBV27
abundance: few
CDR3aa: CASSFTGTPYNEQFF
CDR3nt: TGTGCCAGCAGTTTCACCGGGACCCCCTACAATGAGCAGTTCTTC

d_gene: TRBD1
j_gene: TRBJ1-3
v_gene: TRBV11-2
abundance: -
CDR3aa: CASRTTGTVNTIYF
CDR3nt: TGTGCCAGCAGGACGACAGGGACTGTAAACACCATATATTTT

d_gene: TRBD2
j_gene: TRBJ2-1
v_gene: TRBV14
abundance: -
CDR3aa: CASSPTLTSGSYNEQFF
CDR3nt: TGTGCCAGCAGCCCAACTCTAACTAGCGGCTCCTACAATGAGCAGTTCTTC

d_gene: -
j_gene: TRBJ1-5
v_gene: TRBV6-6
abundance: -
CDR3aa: CASSGRQNQPQHF
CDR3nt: TGTGCCAGCAGCGGACGGCAGAATCAGCCCCAGCATTTT

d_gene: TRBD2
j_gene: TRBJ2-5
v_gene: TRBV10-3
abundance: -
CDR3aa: CAISGSLAGKNQETQYF
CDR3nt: TGTGCCATCAGTGGTTCCTTAGCGGGGAAAAACCAAGAGACCCAGTACTTC

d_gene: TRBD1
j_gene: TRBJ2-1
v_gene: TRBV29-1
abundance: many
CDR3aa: CSVVGQNNEQFF
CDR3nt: TGCAGCGTTGTGGGACAGAACAATGAGCAGTTCTTC

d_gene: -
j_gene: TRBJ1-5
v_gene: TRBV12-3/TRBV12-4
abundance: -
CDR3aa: CASQSQEQPQHF
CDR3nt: TGTGCCAGCCAGTCCCAAGAGCAGCCCCAGCATTTT

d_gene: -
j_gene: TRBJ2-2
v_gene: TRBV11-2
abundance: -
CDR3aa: CASSLVGWELFF
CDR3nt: TGTGCCAGCAGCTTAGTAGGCTGGGAGCTGTTTTTT

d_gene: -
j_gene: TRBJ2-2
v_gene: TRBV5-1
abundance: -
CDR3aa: CASSLLLTGELFF
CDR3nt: TGCGCCAGCAGCTTGCTTCTCACCGGGGAGCTGTTTTTT

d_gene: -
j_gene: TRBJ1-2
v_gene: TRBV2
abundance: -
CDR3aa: CASSPRADTTNYGYTF
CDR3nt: TGTGCCAGCAGTCCCCGTGCGGACACCACTAACTATGGCTACACCTTC

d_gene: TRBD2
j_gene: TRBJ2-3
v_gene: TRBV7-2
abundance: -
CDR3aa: CASSWRTSGDAGNTDTQYF
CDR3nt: TGTGCCAGCAGCTGGAGGACTAGCGGAGATGCCGGAAACACAGATACGCAGTATTTT

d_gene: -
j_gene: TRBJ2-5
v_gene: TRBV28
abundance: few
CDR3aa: CASNLRYQETQYF
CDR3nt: TGTGCCAGCAACCTCAGGTACCAAGAGACCCAGTACTTC

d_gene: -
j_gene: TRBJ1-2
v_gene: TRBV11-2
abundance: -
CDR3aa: CACRGGEGSYTF
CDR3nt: TGTGCCTGCAGAGGCGGAGAGGGGAGCTACACCTTC

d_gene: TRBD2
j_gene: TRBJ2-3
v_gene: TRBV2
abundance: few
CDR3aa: CASSDRGGASDTQYF
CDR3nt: TGTGCCAGCAGTGATCGCGGGGGGGCGTCAGATACGCAGTATTTT

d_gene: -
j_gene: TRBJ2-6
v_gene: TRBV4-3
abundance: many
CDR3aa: CASSQDRAGARANVLTF
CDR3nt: TGCGCCAGCAGCCAAGATCGGGCCGGAGCTAGGGCCAACGTCCTGACTTTC

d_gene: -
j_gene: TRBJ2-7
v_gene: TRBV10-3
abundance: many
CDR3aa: CAISESLEETIFYEQYF
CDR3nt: TGTGCCATCAGTGAATCTCTGGAAGAAACCATCTTCTACGAGCAGTACTTC

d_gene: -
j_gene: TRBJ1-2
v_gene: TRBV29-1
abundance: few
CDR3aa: CSVEESRREGGYTF
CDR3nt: TGCAGCGTTGAAGAGTCTCGCAGGGAAGGTGGCTACACCTTC

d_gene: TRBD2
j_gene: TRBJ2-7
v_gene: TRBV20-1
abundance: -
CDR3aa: CSAVGRGFYEQYF
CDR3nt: TGCAGTGCTGTGGGGAGGGGTTTCTACGAGCAGTACTTC

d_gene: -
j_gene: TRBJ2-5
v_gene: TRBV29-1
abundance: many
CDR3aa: CSVSLGNPQETQYF
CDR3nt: TGCAGCGTCAGTCTCGGGAACCCTCAAGAGACCCAGTACTTC

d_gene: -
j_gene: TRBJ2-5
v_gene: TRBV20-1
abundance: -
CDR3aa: CSAEGDNQETQYF
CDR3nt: TGCAGTGCCGAGGGGGACAACCAAGAGACCCAGTACTTC

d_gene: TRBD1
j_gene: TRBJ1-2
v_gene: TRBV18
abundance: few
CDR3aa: CASSLRTGETYGYTF
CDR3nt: TGTGCCAGCTCGCTCCGGACAGGGGAGACCTATGGCTACACCTTC

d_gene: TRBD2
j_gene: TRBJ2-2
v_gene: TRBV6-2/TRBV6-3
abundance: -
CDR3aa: CASKPSGSGELFF
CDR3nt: TGTGCCAGCAAGCCTAGCGGGTCCGGGGAGCTGTTTTTT

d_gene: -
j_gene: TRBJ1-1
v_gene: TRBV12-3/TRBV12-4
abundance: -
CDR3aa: CASSLGVLEAFF
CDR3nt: TGTGCCAGCAGTTTAGGGGTCCTTGAAGCTTTCTTT

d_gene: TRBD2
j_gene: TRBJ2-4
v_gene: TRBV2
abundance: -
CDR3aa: CASKLAGLTYNEQYF
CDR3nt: TGTGCCAGCAAGCTAGCGGGTTTAACCTACAATGAGCAGTACTTC

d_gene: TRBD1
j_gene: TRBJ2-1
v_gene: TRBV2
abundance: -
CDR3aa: CASSEWTGGGNEQFF
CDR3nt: TGTGCCAGCAGTGAATGGACAGGGGGTGGGAATGAGCAGTTCTTC

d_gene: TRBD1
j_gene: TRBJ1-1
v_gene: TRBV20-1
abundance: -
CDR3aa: CSARAPGGFEAFF
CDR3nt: TGCAGTGCTAGAGCCCCAGGGGGGTTTGAAGCTTTCTTT

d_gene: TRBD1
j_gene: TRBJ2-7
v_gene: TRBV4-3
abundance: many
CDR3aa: CASSQEDRGLSYEQYF
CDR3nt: TGCGCCAGCAGCCAAGAAGACAGGGGGCTCTCCTACGAGCAGTACTTC

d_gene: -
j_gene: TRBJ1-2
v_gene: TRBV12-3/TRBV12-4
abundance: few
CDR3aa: CASRRDSPYGYTF
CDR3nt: TGTGCCAGCAGACGGGATTCCCCATATGGCTACACCTTC